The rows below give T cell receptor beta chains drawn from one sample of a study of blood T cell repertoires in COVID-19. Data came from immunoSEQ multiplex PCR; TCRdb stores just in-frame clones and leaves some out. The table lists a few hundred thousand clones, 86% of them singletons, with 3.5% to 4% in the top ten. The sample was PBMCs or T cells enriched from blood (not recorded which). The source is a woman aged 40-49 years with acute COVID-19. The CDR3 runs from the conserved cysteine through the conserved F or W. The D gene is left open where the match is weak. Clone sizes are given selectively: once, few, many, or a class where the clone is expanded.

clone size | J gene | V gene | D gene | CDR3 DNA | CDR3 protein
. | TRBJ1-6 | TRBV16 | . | TGTGCCAGCAGACCTTACCCCCGGGAGAATTCACCCCTCCACTTT | CASRPYPRENSPLHF
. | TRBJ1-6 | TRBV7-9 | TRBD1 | TGTGCCAGCAGCTTCGAGGGGGCGTCTTCACCCCTCCACTTT | CASSFEGASSPLHF
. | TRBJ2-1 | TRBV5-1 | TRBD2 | TGCGCCAGCAGCACCATAGCGGGAGTTCAGAATGAGCAGTTCTTC | CASSTIAGVQNEQFF
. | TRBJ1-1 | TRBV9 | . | TGTGCCAGCAGCGTAGCCCCGGGACACCGGAACACTGAAGCTTTCTTT | CASSVAPGHRNTEAFF
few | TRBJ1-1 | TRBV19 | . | TGTGCCAGTAGGCAATACGGGAACACTGAAGCTTTCTTT | CASRQYGNTEAFF
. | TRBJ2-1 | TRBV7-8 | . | TGTGCCAGCAGCATAGATAGGAGCGGGCAGTTCTTC | CASSIDRSGQFF
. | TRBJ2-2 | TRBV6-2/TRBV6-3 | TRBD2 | TGTGCCAGCAGTTACGTCCTAGCGGGAGGCACCGGGGAGCTGTTTTTT | CASSYVLAGGTGELFF
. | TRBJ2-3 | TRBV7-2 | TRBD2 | TGTGCCAGCAGCCGGCAAGCGGGGTTCACAGATACGCAGTATTTT | CASSRQAGFTDTQYF
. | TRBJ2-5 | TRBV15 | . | TGTGCCACCAGCAGAGAAGGGCGGTCCCGCGGGGAGACCCAGTACTTC | CATSREGRSRGETQYF
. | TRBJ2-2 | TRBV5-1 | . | TGCGCCAGCAGCTTGGACCGACTAGGCCCCGGGGAGCTGTTTTTT | CASSLDRLGPGELFF
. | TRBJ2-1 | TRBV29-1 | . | TGCAGCGTTTCCCCTCCGGGGGTCAGTTACAATGAGCAGTTCTTC | CSVSPPGVSYNEQFF
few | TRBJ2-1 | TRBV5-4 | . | TGTGCCAGCAGCTTGGCCGGGTCCTACAATGAGCAGTTCTTC | CASSLAGSYNEQFF
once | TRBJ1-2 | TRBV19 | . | TGTGCCAGTAGTATTTTGGGGGGGTCGGGGCTCTACACCTTC | CASSILGGSGLYTF
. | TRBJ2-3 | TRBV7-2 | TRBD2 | TGTGCCAGCAGCTTAGGAAGCGGGAGGTCAGATACGCAGTATTTT | CASSLGSGRSDTQYF
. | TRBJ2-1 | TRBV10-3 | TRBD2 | TGTGCCATCAGTGAAGGGACTAGCGGGATCAGGGGTGAGCAGTTCTTC | CAISEGTSGIRGEQFF
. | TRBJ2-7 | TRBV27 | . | TGTGCCAGCAGTTTATCGCTGGAGTCGTTCCGCTCCTACGAGCAGTACTTC | CASSLSLESFRSYEQYF